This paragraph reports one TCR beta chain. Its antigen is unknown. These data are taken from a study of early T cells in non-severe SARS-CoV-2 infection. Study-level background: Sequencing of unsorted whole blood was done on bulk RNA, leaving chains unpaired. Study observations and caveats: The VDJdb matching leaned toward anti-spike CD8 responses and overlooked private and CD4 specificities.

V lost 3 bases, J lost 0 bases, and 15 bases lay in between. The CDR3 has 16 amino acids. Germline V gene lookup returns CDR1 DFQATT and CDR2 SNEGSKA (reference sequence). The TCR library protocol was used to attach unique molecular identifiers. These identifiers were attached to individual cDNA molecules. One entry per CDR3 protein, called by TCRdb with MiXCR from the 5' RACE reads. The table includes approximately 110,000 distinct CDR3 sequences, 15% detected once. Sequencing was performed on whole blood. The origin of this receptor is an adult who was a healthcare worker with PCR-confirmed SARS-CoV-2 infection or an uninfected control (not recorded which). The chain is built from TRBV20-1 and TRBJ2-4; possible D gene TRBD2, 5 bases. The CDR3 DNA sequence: TGCAGTGCTAGGAGGGAGTGGGCCATAGCCAAAAACATTCAGTACTTC. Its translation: CSARREWAIAKNIQYF.